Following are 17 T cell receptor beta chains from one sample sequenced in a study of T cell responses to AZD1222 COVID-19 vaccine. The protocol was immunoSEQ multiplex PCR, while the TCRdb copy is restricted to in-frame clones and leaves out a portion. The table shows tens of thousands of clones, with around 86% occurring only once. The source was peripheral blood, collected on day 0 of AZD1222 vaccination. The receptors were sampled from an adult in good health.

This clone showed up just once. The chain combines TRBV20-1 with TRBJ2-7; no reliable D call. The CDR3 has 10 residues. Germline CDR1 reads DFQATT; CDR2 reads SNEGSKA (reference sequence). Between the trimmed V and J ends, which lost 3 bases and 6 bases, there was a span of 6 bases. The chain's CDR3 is CSASDREQYF. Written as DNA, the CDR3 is TGCAGTGCTAGCGACCGCGAGCAGTACTTC.

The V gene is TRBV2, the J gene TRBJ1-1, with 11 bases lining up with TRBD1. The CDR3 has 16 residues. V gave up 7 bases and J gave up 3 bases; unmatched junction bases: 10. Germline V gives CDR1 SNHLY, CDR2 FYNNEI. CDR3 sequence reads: CASIRDRGMVDTEAFF. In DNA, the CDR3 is TGTGCCAGCATTAGGGACAGGGGGATGGTAGACACTGAAGCTTTCTTT.

CDR3 amino acids: CASSPLDRGQNNEQFF. CDR3 bases: TGTGCCAGCAGTCCTCTGGACAGGGGGCAGAACAATGAGCAGTTCTTC. The rearrangement joins TRBV25-1 to TRBJ2-1; 11 bases map to TRBD1. The CDR3 sequence is 16 residues long. The V and J ends lost 5 bases and 5 bases, in that order; junction bases with no gene match: 8. The germline V gene encodes CDR1 MGHDK and CDR2 SYGVNS.

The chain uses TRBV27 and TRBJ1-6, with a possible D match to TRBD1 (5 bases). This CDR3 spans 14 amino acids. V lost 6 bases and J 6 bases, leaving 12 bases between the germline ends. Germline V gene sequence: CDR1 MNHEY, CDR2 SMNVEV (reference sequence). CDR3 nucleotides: TGTGCCAGCAGAGGGGTGGGGGGTAATTCACCCCTCCACTTT. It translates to CASRGVGGNSPLHF.

The CDR3 spells CASGLRPGELFF. The CDR3 coding sequence is TGTGCTAGTGGTTTGAGGCCCGGGGAGCTGTTTTTT. The rearrangement joins TRBV12-5 to TRBJ2-2, with D hard to call. Germline CDR1 is LGHNT and CDR2 is FRNRAP. V lost 2 bases and J 6 bases, leaving 4 bases between the germline ends. The CDR3 consists of 12 residues.

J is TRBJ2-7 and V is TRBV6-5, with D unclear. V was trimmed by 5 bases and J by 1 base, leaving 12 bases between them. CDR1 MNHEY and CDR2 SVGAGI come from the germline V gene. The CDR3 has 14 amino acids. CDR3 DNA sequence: TGTGCCAGCAGTCAAAAGGCTCTTTCCTACGAGCAGTACTTC. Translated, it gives CASSQKALSYEQYF.

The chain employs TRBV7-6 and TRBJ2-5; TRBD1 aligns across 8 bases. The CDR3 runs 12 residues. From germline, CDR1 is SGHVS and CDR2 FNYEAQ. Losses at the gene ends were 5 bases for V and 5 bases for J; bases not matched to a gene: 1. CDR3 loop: CASSRTGETQYF. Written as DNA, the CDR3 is TGTGCCAGCAGCCGGACAGGGGAGACCCAGTACTTC. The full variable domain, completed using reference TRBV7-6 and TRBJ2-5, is GAGVSQSPRYKVTKRGQDVALRCDPISGHVSLYWYRQALGQGPEFLTYFNYEAQQDKSGLPNDRFSAERPEGSISTLTIQRTEQRDSAMYRCASSRTGETQYFGPGTRLLVL.

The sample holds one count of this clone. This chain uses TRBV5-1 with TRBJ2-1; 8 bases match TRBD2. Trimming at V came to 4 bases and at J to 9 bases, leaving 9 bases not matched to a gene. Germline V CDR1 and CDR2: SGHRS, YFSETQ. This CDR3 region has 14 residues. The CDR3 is CASSTLSGGSEQFF. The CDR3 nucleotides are TGCGCCAGCAGCACCCTCAGCGGGGGAAGTGAGCAGTTCTTC.

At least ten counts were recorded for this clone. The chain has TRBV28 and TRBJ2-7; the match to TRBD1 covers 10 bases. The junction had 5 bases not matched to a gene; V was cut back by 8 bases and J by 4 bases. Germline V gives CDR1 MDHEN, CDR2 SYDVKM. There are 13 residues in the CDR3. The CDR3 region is CASEGTGEYEQYF. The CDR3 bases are TGTGCCAGCGAAGGGACAGGGGAATACGAGCAGTACTTC.

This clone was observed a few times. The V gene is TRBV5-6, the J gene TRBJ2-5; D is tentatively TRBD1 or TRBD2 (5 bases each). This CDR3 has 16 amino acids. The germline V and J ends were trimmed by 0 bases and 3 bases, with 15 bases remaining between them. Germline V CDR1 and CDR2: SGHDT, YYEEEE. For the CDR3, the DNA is TGTGCCAGCAGCTTGGGAGGGGTTAGGACAAAAGAGACCCAGTACTTC. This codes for CASSLGGVRTKETQYF.

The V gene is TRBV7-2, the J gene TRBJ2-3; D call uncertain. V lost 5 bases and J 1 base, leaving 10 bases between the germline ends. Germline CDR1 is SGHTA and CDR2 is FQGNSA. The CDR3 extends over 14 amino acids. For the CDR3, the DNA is TGTGCCAGCAGCCAAAGGTCAGGCACAGATACGCAGTATTTT. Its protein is CASSQRSGTDTQYF.

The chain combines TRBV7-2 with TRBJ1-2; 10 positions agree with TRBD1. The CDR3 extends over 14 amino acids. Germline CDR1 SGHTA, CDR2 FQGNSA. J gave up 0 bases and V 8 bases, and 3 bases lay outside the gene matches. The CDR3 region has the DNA TGTGCCAGCGACGGACAGGGGGCTAACTATGGCTACACCTTC. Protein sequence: CASDGQGANYGYTF.

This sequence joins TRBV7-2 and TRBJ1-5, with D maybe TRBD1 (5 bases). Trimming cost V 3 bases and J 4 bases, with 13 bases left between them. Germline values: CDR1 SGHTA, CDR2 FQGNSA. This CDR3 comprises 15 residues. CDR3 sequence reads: CASSFTLGGNQPQHF. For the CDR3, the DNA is TGTGCCAGCAGCTTTACCCTGGGGGGGAATCAGCCCCAGCATTTT.

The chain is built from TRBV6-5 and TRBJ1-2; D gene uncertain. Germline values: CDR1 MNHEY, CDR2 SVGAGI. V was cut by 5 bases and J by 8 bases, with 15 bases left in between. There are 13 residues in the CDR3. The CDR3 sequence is CASSPGRSRGYTF. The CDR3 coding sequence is TGTGCCAGCAGTCCTGGACGATCCAGGGGCTACACCTTC.

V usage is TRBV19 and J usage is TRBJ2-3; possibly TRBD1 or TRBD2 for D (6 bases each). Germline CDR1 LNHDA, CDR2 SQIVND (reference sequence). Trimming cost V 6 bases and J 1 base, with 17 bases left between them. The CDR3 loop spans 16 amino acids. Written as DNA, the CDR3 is TGTGCCAGTAGCGGGGGCCAGATATCCCGCACAGATACGCAGTATTTT. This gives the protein CASSGGQISRTDTQYF.

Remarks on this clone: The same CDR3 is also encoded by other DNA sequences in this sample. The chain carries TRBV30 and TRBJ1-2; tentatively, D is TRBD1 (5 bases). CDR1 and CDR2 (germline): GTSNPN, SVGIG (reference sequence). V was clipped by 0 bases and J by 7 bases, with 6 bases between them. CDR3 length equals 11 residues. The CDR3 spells CAWSVGGGYTF. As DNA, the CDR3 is TGTGCCTGGAGTGTGGGGGGTGGCTACACCTTC.

CDR3 bases: TGTGCCAGCAGCTGGACCGGGACAGTCTCCTACGAGCAGTACTTC. Protein sequence: CASSWTGTVSYEQYF. The V call is TRBV11-1, the J call TRBJ2-7; TRBD1 matches at 7 bases. CDR1 and CDR2 (germline): SGHAT, FQDESV (reference sequence). The CDR3 is made up of 15 amino acids. Trimming removed 4 bases from V and 0 bases from J; junction bases left unmatched: 6. The variable domain in full, completed from reference TRBV11-1 and TRBJ2-7, reads EAEVAQSPRYKITEKSQAVAFWCDPISGHATLYWYRQILGQGPELLVQFQDESVVDDSQLPKDRFSAERLKGVDSTLKIQPAELGDSAMYLCASSWTGTVSYEQYFGPGTRLTVT.